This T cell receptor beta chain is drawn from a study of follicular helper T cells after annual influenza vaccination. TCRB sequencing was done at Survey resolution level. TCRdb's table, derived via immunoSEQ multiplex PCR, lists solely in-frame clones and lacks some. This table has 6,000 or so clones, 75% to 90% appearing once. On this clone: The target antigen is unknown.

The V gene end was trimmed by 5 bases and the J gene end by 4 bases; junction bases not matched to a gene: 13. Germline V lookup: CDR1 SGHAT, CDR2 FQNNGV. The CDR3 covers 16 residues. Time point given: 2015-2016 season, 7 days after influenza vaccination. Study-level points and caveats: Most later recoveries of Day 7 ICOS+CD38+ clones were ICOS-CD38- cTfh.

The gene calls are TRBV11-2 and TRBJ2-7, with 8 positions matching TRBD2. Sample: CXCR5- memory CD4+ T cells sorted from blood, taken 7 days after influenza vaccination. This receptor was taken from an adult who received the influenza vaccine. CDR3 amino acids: CASSAIAGPKWYEQYF. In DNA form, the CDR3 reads TGTGCCAGCAGCGCGATAGCGGGGCCAAAGTGGTACGAGCAGTACTTC.